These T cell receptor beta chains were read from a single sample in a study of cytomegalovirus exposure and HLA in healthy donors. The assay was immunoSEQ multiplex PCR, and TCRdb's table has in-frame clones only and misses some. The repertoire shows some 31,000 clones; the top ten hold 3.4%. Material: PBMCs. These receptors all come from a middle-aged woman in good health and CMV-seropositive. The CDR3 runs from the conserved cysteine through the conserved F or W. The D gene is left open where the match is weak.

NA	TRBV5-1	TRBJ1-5	CASSLGGPNQPQHF	TGCGCCAGCAGCTTGGGGGGCCCCAATCAGCCCCAGCATTTT
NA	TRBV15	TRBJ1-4	CATSRVGTGATNEKLFF	TGTGCCACCAGCAGAGTAGGAACAGGTGCAACTAATGAAAAACTGTTTTTT
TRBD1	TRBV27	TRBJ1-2	CASSLLRGTGYF	TGTGCCAGCAGTTTATTGAGGGGGACAGGGTACTTC
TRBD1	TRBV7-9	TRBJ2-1	CASSLRTGSYNEQFF	TGTGCCAGCAGCCTGCGGACAGGGAGCTACAATGAGCAGTTCTTC
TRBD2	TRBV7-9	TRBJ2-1	CASSLVAGVNEQFF	TGTGCCAGCAGCTTAGTGGCGGGAGTTAATGAGCAGTTCTTC
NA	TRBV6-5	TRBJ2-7	CASSRTRGIEQYF	TGTGCCAGCAGCCGAACTCGGGGGATCGAGCAGTACTTC
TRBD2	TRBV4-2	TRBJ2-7	CASSQARLAERLF	TGTGCCAGCAGCCAAGCCCGACTAGCGGAGAGACTATTC
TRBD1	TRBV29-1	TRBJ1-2	CSAKGGSYGYTF	TGCAGCGCAAAAGGGGGCAGCTATGGCTACACCTTC
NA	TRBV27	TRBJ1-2	CASSSFPAGYGYTF	TGTGCCAGCAGTTCTTTCCCCGCAGGGTATGGCTACACCTTC
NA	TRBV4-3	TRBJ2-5	CASSQERGPSWEQYF	TGCGCCAGCAGCCAAGAGAGAGGACCCTCTTGGGAGCAGTACTTC
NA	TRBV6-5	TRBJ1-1	CASSYGQFGTEAFF	TGTGCCAGCAGTTATGGACAGTTTGGCACTGAAGCTTTCTTT
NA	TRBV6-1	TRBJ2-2	CASSEMRGIAGELFF	TGTGCCAGCAGTGAAATGAGAGGTATCGCCGGGGAGCTGTTTTTT
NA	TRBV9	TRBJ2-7	CASSVAQGTKQYF	TGTGCCAGCAGCGTAGCACAGGGAACGAAACAGTACTTC
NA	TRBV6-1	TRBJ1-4	CASSDCPSLLVDNEKLFF	TGTGCCAGCAGTGACTGTCCAAGTCTCCTAGTCGACAATGAAAAACTGTTTTTT
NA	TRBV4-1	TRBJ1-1	CASSDRIMNTEAFF	TGCGCCAGCAGTGACAGGATTATGAACACTGAAGCTTTCTTT
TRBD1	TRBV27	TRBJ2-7	CASSLGRGNEQYF	TGTGCCAGCAGTCTGGGCAGGGGGAACGAGCAGTACTTC
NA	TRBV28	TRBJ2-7	CASTAGPFYEQYF	TGTGCCAGCACCGCGGGACCGTTCTACGAGCAGTACTTC
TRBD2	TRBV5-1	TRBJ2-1	CASSQTSGSNEQFF	TGCGCCAGCAGCCAAACTAGCGGGAGTAATGAGCAGTTCTTC
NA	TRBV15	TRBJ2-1	CATSNLQGDEQFF	TGTGCCACCAGCAATCTCCAGGGTGATGAGCAGTTCTTC
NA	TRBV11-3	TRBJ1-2	CASSLGLSYGYTF	TGTGCCAGCAGCTTAGGGCTTTCCTATGGCTACACCTTC
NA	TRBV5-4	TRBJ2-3	CASRPFQGPDTQYF	TGTGCCAGCAGGCCGTTTCAGGGCCCGGATACGCAGTATTTT
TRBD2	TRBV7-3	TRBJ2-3	CASSLSKTSDSDTQYF	TGTGCCAGCAGCTTATCAAAGACTAGCGATTCGGATACGCAGTATTTT
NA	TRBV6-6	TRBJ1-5	CASNSGAGGVQPQHF	TGTGCCAGCAATTCCGGGGCTGGAGGGGTGCAGCCCCAGCATTTT
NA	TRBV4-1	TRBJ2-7	CASSQEEGTYEQYF	TGCGCCAGCAGCCAAGAGGAGGGAACCTACGAGCAGTACTTC
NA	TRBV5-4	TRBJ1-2	CASSGGDPYGYTF	TGTGCCAGCAGCGGAGGGGACCCCTATGGCTACACCTTC
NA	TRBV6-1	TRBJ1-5	CASSGHRVISNQPQHF	TGTGCCAGCAGTGGCCACAGGGTCATAAGCAATCAGCCCCAGCATTTT
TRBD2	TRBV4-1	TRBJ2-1	CASSQGRILAGSSSYNEQFF	TGCGCCAGCAGCCAAGGTAGGATACTAGCGGGATCTAGCTCCTACAATGAGCAGTTCTTC
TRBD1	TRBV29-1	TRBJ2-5	CSVAGRGRGATQYF	TGCAGCGTGGCTGGCAGGGGGCGAGGGGCGACCCAGTACTTC
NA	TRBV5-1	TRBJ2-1	CASSLGFPRGQFF	TGCGCCAGCAGCTTGGGATTTCCCCGGGGGCAGTTCTTC
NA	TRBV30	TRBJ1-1	CAWSRTGNTEAFF	TGTGCCTGGAGCCGGACTGGGAACACTGAAGCTTTCTTT
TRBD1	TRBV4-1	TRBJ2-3	CASSQEDRVMDTQYF	TGCGCCAGCAGCCAAGAGGACAGGGTGATGGATACGCAGTATTTT
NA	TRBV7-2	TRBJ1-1	CASSPLWLDTEAFF	TGTGCCAGCAGCCCCCTTTGGCTGGACACTGAAGCTTTCTTT
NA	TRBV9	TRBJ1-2	CASSPRMAGGYTF	TGTGCCAGCAGCCCCCGTATGGCAGGGGGCTACACCTTC
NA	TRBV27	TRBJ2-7	CASSLWGRRYEQYF	TGTGCCAGCAGTTTGTGGGGGCGCAGGTACGAGCAGTACTTC
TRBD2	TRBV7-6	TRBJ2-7	CASSLFPSGKSYEQYF	TGTGCCAGCAGCTTATTTCCTAGCGGGAAGTCCTACGAGCAGTACTTC
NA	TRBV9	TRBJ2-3	CASSVAAVVDTQYF	TGTGCCAGCAGCGTAGCGGCGGTGGTGGATACGCAGTATTTT
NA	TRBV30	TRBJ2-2	CAWSRQNTGELFF	TGTGCCTGGAGCAGACAGAACACCGGGGAGCTGTTTTTT
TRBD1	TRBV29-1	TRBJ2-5	CSAQGPEETQYF	TGCAGCGCACAGGGGCCCGAAGAGACCCAGTACTTC
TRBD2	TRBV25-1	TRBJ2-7	CASSEGTSGRQEQHF	TGTGCCAGCAGTGAAGGGACTAGCGGGAGACAAGAGCAGCACTTC
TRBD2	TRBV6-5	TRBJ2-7	CASSRLAGGSYEQYF	TGTGCCAGCAGCCGACTAGCGGGGGGTTCCTACGAGCAGTACTTC